The clone carrying this T cell receptor beta chain came up many times. The data derive from a study of spatial heterogeneity in lung cancer. Germline CDR1 is SGHAT and CDR2 is FQDESV (reference sequence). V was clipped by 5 bases and J by 1 base, with 10 bases between them. This CDR3 region has 14 residues. TCRdb reprocessed the 5' RACE reads with MiXCR, giving one entry per CDR3 protein. The profile shows tens of thousands of distinct CDR3 sequences, about 5% of them singletons. Documented time point: sample taken at primary tumor resection. Unsorted whole RNA samples from tumor, nontumor lung or frozen PBMC were sequenced.

V gene TRBV11-1 combines with J gene TRBJ2-3, with D unclear. The clonotype originates from a male donor with early-stage non-small cell lung cancer. The material sequenced was PBMCs, taken at surgery. The CDR3 loop is CASSLKTGTDTQYF. The CDR3 DNA sequence: TGTGCCAGCAGCCTTAAGACCGGCACAGATACGCAGTATTTT.